A single sample is the source of the 4 T cell receptor beta chains below, sequenced in a study of response to subunit inactivated influenza vaccine. TCRdb independently ran MiXCR on the RT-PCR reads; one entry per CDR3 protein. Among about 650,000 distinct CDR3 sequences listed, 14% were seen once. The input for sequencing was PBMCs from blood, taken roughly 15 days before vaccination. These receptors all stem from a man aged 50-59 years who received an inactivated influenza vaccine.

The rearrangement uses TRBV4-1 and TRBJ1-1; TRBD1 agrees at 7 bases. The germline CDR1 and CDR2 sequences are MGHRA and YSYEKL. V dropped 6 bases and J dropped 6; count of bases not matched to a gene: 10. The CDR3 extends over 14 amino acids. CDR3 amino acids: CASRQQRDSAEAFF. For the CDR3, the DNA is TGCGCCAGCAGGCAACAAAGGGACAGCGCTGAAGCTTTCTTT.

The gene calls are TRBV19 and TRBJ2-1; 7 nucleotides align to TRBD2. The CDR3 runs 14 residues. Per germline, CDR1 LNHDA and CDR2 SQIVND (reference sequence). After removal of 0 bases from V and 9 bases from J, the junction contained 5 bases not matched to a gene. The CDR3 nucleotides read TGTGCCAGTAGTATAGATCGGGGGGTAGGTGAGCAGTTCTTC. Protein sequence: CASSIDRGVGEQFF.

V is TRBV20-1 and J is TRBJ1-2; 8 positions match TRBD1. The CDR3 contains 14 residues. The ends lost 3 bases at V and 4 bases at J; junction bases unmatched: 7. Germline CDR1 and CDR2: DFQATT and SNEGSKA (reference sequence). DNA of the CDR3: TGCAGTGCTAGTGGTGACAGGGGTACCTATGGCTACACCTTC. Translated, it gives CSASGDRGTYGYTF.

The V gene is TRBV20-1, the J gene TRBJ2-7, with D tentatively TRBD1 (7 bases). The CDR3 extends over 15 amino acids. Trimming took 5 bases from V and 5 from J, leaving 22 bases between them. CDR1 and CDR2 from the germline V gene are DFQATT and SNEGSKA (reference sequence). In DNA, the CDR3 is TGCAGTGCTCTAGGTAACAGGGGACTGACGGACGAGCAGTACTTC. It is translated as CSALGNRGLTDEQYF.